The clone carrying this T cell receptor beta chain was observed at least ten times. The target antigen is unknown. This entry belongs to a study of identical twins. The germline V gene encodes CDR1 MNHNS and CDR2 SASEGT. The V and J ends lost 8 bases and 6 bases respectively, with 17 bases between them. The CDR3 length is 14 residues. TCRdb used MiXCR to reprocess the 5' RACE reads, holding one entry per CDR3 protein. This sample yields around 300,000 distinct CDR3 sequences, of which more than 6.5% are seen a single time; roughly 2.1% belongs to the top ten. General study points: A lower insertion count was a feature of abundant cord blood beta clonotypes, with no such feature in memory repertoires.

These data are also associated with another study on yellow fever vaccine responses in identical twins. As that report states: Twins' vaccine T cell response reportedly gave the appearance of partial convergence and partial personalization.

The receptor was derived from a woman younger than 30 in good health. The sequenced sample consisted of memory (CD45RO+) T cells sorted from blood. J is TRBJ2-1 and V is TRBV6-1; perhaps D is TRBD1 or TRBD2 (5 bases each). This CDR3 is CASVRDPLGNEQFF. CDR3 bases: TGTGCCAGCGTCCGGGACCCCTTAGGCAATGAGCAGTTCTTC.